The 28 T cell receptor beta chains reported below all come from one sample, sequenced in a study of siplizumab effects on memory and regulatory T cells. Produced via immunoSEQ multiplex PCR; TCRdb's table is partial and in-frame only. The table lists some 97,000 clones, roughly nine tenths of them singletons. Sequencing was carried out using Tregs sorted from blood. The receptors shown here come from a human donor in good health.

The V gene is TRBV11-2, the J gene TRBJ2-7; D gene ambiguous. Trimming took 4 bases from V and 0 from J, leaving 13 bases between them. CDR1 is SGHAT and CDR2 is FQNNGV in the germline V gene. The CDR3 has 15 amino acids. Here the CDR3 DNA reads TGTGCCAGCAGCTCCGGTGGATGGGGCTCCTACGAGCAGTACTTC. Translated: CASSSGGWGSYEQYF.

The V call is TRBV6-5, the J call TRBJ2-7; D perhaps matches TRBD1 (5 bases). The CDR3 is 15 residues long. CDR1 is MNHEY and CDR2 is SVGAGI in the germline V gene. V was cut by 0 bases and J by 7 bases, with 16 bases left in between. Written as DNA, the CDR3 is TGTGCCAGCAGTTACTCTCTCCAGGGTACGTGGGAGCAGTACTTC. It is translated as CASSYSLQGTWEQYF.

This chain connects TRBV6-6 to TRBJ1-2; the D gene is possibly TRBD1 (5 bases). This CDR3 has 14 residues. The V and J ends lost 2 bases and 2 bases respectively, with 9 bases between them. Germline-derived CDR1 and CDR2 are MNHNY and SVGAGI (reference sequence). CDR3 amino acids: CASSYQGFNYGYTF. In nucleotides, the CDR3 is TGTGCCAGCAGTTACCAGGGTTTCAACTATGGCTACACCTTC.

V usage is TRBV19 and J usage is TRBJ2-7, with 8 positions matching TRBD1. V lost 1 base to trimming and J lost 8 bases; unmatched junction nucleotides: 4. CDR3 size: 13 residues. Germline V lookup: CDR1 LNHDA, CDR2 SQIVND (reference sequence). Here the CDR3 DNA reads TGTGCCAGTAGTATAGTAGACAGGGGCCAGCAGTACTTC. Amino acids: CASSIVDRGQQYF.

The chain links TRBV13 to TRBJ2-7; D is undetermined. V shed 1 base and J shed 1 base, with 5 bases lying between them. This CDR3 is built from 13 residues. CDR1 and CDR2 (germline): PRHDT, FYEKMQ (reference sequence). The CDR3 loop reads CASSLARSYEQYF. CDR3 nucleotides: TGTGCCAGCAGCTTAGCTCGATCCTACGAGCAGTACTTC.

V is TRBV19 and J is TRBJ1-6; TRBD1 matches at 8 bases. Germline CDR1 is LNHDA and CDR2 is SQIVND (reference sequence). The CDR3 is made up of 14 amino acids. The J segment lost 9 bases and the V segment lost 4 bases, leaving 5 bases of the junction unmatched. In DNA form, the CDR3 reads TGTGCCAGTAGTAGGACAGGGTTGGGTTCACCCCTCCACTTT. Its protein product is CASSRTGLGSPLHF.

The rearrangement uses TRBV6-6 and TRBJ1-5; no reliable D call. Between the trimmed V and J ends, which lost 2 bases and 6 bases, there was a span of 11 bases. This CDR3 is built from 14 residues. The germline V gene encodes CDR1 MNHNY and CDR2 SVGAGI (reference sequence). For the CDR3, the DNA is TGTGCCAGCAGTTACATCGGCTGGGGTCAGCCCCAGCATTTT. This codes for CASSYIGWGQPQHF.

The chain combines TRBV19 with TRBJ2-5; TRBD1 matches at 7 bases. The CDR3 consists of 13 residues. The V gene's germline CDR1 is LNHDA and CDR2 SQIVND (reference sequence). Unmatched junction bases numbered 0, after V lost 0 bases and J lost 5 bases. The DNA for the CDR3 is TGTGCCAGTAGTATAGACAGGGGGGAGACCCAGTACTTC. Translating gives CASSIDRGETQYF.

The CDR3 is CASSLATDQIHYGYTF. CDR3 DNA sequence: TGCGCCAGCAGCTTGGCGACGGATCAGATTCACTATGGCTACACCTTC. The chain combines TRBV5-1 with TRBJ1-2; no clear D gene. The V end was cut by 0 bases, the J end by 3 bases, with 15 bases between. The CDR3 spans 16 residues. Per the germline V gene, CDR1 is SGHRS and CDR2 is YFSETQ. The full variable domain, rest sourced from reference TRBV5-1 and TRBJ1-2, is KAGVTQTPRYLIKTRGQQVTLSCSPISGHRSVSWYQQTPGQGLQFLFEYFSETQRNKGNFPGRFSGRQFSNSRSEMNVSTLELGDSALYLCASSLATDQIHYGYTFGSGTRLTVV.

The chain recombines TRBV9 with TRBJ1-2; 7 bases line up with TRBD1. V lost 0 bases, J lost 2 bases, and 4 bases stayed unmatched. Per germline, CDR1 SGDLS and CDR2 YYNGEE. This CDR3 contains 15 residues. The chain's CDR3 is CASSVEGGRNYGYTF. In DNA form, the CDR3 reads TGTGCCAGCAGCGTAGAAGGGGGCCGAAACTATGGCTACACCTTC.

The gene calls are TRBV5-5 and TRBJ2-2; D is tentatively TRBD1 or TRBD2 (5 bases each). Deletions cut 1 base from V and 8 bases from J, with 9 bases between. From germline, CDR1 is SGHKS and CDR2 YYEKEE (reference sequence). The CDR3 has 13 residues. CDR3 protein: CASSLRDPGELFF. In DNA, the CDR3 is TGTGCCAGCAGCTTGCGGGACCCAGGGGAGCTGTTTTTT.

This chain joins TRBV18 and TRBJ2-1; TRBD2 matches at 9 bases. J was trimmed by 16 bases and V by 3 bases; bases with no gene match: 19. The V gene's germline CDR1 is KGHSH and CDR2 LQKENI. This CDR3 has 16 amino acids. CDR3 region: CASSPRSSGSEGPAFF. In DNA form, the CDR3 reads TGTGCCAGCTCACCCCGGAGTAGCGGGAGTGAAGGACCCGCCTTCTTC.

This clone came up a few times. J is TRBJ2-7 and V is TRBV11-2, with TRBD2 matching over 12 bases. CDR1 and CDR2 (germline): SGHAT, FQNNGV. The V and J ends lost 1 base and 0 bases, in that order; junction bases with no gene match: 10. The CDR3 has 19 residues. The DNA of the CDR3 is TGTGCCAGCAGCTTAGGGCACTTGGGACTAGCGGGCATCTCCTACGAGCAGTACTTC. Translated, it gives CASSLGHLGLAGISYEQYF.

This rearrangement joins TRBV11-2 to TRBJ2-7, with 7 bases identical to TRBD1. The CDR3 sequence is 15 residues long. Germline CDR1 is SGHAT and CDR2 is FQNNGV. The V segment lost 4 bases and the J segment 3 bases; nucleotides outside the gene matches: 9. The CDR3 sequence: CASSSPNQGVYEQYF. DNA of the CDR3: TGTGCCAGCAGCTCCCCAAATCAGGGGGTCTACGAGCAGTACTTC.

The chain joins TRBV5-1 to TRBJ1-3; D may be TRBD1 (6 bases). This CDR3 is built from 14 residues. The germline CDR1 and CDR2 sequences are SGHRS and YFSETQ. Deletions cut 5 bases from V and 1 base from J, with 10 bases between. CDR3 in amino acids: CASSRGGSGNTIYF. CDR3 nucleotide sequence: TGCGCCAGCAGTCGAGGGGGATCTGGAAACACCATATATTTT.

This CDR3 is CASSVADRGSSLYF. DNA for the CDR3: TGTGCCAGCAGCGTAGCGGACAGGGGGTCCTCTCTGTACTTC. The gene calls are TRBV9 and TRBJ2-7; 10 positions agree with TRBD1. This CDR3 is 14 amino acids long. CDR1 and CDR2 from the germline V gene are SGDLS and YYNGEE. J gave up 12 bases and V 0 bases, and 9 bases lay outside the gene matches.

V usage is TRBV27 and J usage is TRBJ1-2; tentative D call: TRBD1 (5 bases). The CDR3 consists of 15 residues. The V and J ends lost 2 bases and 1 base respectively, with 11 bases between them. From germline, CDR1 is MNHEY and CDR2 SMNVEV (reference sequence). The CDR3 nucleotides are TGTGCCAGCAGTTTAGGACAAACTTATAACTATGGCTACACCTTC. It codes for CASSLGQTYNYGYTF.

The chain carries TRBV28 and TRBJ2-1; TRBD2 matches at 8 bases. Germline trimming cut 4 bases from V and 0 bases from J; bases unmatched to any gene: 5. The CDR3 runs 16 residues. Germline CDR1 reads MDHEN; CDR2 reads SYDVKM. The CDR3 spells CASSSAGGTSYNEQFF. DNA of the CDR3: TGTGCCAGCAGTTCCGCGGGAGGAACCTCCTACAATGAGCAGTTCTTC. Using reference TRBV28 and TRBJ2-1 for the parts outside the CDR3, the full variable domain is DVKVTQSSRYLVKRTGEKVFLECVQDMDHENMFWYRQDPGLGLRLIYFSYDVKMKEKGDIPEGYSVSREKKERFSLILESASTNQTSMYLCASSSAGGTSYNEQFFGPGTRLTVL.

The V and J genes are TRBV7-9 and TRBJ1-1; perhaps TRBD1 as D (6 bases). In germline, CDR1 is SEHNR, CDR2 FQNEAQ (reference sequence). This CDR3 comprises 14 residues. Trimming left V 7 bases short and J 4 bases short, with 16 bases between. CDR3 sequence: CASNDRPPGTEAFF. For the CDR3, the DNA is TGTGCCAGCAACGACAGGCCACCGGGCACTGAAGCTTTCTTT.

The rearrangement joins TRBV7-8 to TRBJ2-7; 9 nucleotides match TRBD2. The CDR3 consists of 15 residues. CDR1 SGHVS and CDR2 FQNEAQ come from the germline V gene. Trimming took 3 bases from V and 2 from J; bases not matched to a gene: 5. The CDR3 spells CASSLELAGAYEQYF. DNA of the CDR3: TGTGCCAGCAGCTTGGAACTAGCGGGCGCCTACGAGCAGTACTTC.

This CDR3 is CASSEISAGGPDTQYF. In DNA form, the CDR3 reads TGTGCCAGCAGTGAAATCTCAGCGGGAGGGCCGGATACGCAGTATTTT. This rearrangement joins TRBV2 to TRBJ2-3; TRBD2 agrees at 10 bases. Per the germline V gene, CDR1 is SNHLY and CDR2 is FYNNEI. The V and J ends lost 2 bases and 6 bases, in that order; junction bases with no gene match: 8. The CDR3 spans 16 residues.

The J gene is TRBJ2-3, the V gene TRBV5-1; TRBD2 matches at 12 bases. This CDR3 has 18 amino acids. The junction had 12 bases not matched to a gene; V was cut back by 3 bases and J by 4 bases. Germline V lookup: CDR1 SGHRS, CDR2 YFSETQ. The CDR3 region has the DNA TGCGCCAGCAGCTCACAGTTTCTAGCGGGAGGGCCGGCAGATACGCAGTATTTT. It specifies CASSSQFLAGGPADTQYF. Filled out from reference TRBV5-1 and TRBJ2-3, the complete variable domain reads KAGVTQTPRYLIKTRGQQVTLSCSPISGHRSVSWYQQTPGQGLQFLFEYFSETQRNKGNFPGRFSGRQFSNSRSEMNVSTLELGDSALYLCASSSQFLAGGPADTQYFGPGTRLTVL.

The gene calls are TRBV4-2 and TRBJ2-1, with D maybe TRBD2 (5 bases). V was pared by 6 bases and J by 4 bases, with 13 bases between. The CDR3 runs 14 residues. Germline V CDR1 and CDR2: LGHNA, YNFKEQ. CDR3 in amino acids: CASRAGDFYNEQFF. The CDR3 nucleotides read TGTGCCAGCAGAGCCGGGGATTTTTACAATGAGCAGTTCTTC.

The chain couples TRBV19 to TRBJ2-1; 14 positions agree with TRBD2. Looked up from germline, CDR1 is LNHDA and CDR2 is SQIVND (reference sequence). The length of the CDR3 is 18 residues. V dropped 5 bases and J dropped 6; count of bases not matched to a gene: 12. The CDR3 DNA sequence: TGTGCCAGTAGTCCGCGACTAGCGGGAGGGCGGTGGAGCAATGAGCAGTTCTTC. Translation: CASSPRLAGGRWSNEQFF.

This CDR3 is CASSSSHGRAYEQYF. The CDR3 DNA sequence: TGTGCCAGCAGCAGTTCCCACGGGAGGGCCTACGAGCAGTACTTC. The chain uses TRBV7-6 and TRBJ2-7, with 8 bases that match TRBD2. J lost 2 bases, V lost 5 bases, and 8 bases had no gene match. The CDR3 runs to 15 residues. CDR1 and CDR2 from the germline V gene are SGHVS and FNYEAQ.

This CDR3 reads CSFRPGLPYEQFF. CDR3 coding DNA: TGCAGCTTCAGACCGGGACTCCCGTATGAGCAGTTCTTC. The chain uses TRBV29-1 and TRBJ2-1, with a possible D match to TRBD2 (6 bases). This CDR3 has 13 amino acids. V lost 8 bases and J 8 bases, leaving 19 bases between the germline ends. Germline CDR1 SQVTM, CDR2 ANQGSEA.

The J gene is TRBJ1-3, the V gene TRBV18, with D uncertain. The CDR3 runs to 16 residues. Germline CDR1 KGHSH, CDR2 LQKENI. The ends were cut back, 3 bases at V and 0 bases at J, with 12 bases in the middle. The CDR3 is CASSPGGISSGNTIYF. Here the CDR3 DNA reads TGTGCCAGCTCACCGGGAGGAATATCCTCTGGAAACACCATATATTTT.

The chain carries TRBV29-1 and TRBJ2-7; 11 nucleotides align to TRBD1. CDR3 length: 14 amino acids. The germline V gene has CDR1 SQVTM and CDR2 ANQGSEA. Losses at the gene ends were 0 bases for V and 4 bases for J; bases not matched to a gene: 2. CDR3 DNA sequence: TGCAGCGTTGAAGAAGGACAGGGGGCTTACGAGCAGTACTTC. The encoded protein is CSVEEGQGAYEQYF.